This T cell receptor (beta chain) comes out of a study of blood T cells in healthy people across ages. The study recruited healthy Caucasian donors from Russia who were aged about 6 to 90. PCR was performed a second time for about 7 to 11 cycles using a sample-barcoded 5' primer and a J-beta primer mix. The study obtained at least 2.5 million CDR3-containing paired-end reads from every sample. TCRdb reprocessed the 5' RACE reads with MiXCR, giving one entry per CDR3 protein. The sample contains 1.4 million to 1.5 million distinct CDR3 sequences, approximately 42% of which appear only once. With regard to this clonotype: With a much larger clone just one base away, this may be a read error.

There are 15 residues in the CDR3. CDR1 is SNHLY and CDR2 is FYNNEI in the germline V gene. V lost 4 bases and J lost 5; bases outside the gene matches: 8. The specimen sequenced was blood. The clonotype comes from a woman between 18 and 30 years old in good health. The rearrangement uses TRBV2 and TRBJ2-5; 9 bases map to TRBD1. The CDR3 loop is CASSAGQGRKETQYF. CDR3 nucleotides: TGTGCCAGCAGTGCGGGACAGGGAAGGAAGGAGACCCAGTACTTC.